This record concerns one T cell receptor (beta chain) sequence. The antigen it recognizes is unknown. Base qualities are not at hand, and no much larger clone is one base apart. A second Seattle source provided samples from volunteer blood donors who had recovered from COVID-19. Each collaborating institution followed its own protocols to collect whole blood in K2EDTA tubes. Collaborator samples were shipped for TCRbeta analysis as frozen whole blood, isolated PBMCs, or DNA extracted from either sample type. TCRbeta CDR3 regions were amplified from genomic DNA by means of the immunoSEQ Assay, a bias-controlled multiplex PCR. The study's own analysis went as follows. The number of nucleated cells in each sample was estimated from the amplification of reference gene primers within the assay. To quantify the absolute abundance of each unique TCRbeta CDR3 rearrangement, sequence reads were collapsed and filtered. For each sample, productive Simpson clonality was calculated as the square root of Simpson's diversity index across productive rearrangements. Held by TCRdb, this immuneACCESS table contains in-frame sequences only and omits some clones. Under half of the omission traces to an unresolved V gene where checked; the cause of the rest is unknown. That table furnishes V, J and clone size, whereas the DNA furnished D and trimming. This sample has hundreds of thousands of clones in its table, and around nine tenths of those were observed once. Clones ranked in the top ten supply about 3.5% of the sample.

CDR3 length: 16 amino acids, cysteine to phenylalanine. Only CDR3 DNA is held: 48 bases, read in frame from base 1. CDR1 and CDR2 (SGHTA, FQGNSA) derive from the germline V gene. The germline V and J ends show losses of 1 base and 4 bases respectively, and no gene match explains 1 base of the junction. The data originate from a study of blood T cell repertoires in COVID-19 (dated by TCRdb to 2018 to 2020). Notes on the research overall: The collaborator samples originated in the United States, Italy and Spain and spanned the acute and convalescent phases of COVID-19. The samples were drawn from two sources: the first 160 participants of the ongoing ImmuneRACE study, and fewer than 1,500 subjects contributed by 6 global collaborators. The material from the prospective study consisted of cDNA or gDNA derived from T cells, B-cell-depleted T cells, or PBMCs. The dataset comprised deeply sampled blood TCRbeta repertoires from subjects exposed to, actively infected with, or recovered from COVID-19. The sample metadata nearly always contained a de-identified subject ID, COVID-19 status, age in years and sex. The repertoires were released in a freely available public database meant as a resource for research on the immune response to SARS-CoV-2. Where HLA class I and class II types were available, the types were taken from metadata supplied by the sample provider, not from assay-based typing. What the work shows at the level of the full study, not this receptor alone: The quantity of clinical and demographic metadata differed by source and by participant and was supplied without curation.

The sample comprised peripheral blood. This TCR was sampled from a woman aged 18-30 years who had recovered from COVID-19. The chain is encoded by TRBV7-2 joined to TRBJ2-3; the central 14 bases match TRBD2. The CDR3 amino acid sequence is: CASSLGLAGGSDTQYF. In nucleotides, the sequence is TGTGCCAGCAGCTTAGGACTAGCGGGAGGGTCAGATACGCAGTATTTT. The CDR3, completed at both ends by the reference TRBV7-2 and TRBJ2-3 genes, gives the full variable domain GAGVSQSPSNKVTEKGKDVELRCDPISGHTALYWYRQSLGQGLEFLIYFQGNSAPDKSGLPSDRFSAERTGGSVSTLTIQRTQQEDSAVYLCASSLGLAGGSDTQYFGPGTRLTVL.